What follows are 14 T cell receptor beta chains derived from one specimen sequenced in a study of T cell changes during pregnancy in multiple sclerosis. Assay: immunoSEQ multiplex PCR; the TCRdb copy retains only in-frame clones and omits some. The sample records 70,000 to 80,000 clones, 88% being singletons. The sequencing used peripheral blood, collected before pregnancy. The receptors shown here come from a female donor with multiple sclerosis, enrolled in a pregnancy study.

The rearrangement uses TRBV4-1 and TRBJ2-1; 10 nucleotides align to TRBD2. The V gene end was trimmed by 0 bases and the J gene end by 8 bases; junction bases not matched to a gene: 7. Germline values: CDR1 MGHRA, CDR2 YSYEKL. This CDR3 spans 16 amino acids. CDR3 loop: CASSQDLPSGSYEQFF. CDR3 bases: TGCGCCAGCAGCCAAGATCTTCCTAGCGGGAGCTATGAGCAGTTCTTC.

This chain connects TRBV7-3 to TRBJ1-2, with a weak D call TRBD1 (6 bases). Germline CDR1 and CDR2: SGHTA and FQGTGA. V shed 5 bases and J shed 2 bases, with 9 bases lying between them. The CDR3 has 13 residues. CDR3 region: CASSPQGNYGYTF. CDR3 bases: TGTGCCAGCAGCCCACAGGGCAACTATGGCTACACCTTC.

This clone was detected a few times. CDR3 region: CASSKFKEPAYSNQPQHF. Written as DNA, the CDR3 is TGTGCCAGCAGCAAATTTAAAGAGCCCGCTTATAGCAATCAGCCCCAGCATTTT. This sequence joins TRBV21-1 and TRBJ1-5. TRBV21-1 is flagged as a pseudogene. This CDR3 spans 18 amino acids.

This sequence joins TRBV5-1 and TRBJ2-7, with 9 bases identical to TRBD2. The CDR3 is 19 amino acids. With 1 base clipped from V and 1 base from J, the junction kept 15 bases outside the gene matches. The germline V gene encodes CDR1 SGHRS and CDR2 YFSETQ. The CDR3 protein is CASSLSPSGNGRRSYEQYF. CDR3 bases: TGCGCCAGCAGCTTGTCGCCTAGCGGGAACGGAAGGAGGTCCTACGAGCAGTACTTC.

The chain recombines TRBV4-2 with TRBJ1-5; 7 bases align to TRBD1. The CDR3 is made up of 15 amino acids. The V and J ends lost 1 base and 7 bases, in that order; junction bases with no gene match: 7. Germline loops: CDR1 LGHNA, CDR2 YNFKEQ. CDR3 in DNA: TGTGCCAGCAGCCAAGGATTGACAGGGTTCCAGCCCCAGCATTTT. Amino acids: CASSQGLTGFQPQHF.

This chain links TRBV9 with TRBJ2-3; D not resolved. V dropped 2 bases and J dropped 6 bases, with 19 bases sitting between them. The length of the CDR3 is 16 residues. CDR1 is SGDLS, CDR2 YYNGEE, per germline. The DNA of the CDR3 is TGTGCCAGCAGCGTCCGATTTACTCGTGTACCGGATACGCAGTATTTT. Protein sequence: CASSVRFTRVPDTQYF.

CDR3 loop: CASSLSLPVPPLTGELFF. The CDR3 DNA sequence: TGTGCCAGCAGTTTATCGCTGCCGGTCCCCCCGTTAACCGGGGAGCTGTTTTTT. This chain connects TRBV27 to TRBJ2-2; D uncertain. With 0 bases removed from V and 5 bases from J, the gap between germline ends came to 19 bases. Germline V gene data show CDR1 as MNHEY and CDR2 as SMNVEV (reference sequence). This CDR3 region has 18 residues.

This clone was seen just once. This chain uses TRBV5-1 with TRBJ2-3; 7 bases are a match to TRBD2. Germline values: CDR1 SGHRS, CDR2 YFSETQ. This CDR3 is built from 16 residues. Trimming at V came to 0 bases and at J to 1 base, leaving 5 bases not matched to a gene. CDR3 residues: CASSLAASGRTDTQYF. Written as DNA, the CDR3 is TGCGCCAGCAGCTTGGCTGCTAGCGGCCGCACAGATACGCAGTATTTT.

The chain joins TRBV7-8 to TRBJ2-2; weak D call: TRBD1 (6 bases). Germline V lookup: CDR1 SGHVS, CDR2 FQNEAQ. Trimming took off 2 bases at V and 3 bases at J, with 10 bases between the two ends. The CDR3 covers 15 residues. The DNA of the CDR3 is TGTGCCAGCAGCTTATTTAACAGGGACACCGGGGAGCTGTTTTTT. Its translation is CASSLFNRDTGELFF.

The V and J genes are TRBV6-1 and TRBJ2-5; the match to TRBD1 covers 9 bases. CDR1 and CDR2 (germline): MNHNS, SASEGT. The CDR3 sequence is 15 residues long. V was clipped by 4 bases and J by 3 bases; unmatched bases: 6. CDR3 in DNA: TGTGCCAGCAGTGGAGGACAGGGGCGGGAAGAGACCCAGTACTTC. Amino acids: CASSGGQGREETQYF.

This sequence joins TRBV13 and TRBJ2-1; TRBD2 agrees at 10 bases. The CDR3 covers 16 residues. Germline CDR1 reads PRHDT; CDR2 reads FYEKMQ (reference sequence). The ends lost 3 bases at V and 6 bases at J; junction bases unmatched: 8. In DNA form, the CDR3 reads TGTGCCAGCAGCTTTTATAGCGGGGGGCCCGTCAATGAGCAGTTCTTC. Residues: CASSFYSGGPVNEQFF.

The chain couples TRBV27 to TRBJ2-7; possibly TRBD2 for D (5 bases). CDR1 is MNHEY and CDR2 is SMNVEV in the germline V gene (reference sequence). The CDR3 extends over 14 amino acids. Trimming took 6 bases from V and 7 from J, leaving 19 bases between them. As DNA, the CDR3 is TGTGCCAGCAGCGCCGCAGGAGGTAGGTGGGAGCAGTACTTC. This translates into CASSAAGGRWEQYF.

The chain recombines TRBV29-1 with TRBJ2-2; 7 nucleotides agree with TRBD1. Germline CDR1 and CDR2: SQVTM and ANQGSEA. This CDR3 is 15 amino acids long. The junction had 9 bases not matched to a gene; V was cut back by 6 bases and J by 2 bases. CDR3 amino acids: CSVGLDRKNTGELFF. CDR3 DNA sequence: TGCAGCGTCGGATTGGACAGGAAAAACACCGGGGAGCTGTTTTTT.

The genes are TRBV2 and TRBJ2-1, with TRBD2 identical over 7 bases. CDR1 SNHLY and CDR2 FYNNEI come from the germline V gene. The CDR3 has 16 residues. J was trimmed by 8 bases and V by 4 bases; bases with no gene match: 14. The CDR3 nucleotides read TGTGCCAGCAGTGCTAGGGCGGGAGTTCGGCCGGATGAGCAGTTCTTC. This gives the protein CASSARAGVRPDEQFF.